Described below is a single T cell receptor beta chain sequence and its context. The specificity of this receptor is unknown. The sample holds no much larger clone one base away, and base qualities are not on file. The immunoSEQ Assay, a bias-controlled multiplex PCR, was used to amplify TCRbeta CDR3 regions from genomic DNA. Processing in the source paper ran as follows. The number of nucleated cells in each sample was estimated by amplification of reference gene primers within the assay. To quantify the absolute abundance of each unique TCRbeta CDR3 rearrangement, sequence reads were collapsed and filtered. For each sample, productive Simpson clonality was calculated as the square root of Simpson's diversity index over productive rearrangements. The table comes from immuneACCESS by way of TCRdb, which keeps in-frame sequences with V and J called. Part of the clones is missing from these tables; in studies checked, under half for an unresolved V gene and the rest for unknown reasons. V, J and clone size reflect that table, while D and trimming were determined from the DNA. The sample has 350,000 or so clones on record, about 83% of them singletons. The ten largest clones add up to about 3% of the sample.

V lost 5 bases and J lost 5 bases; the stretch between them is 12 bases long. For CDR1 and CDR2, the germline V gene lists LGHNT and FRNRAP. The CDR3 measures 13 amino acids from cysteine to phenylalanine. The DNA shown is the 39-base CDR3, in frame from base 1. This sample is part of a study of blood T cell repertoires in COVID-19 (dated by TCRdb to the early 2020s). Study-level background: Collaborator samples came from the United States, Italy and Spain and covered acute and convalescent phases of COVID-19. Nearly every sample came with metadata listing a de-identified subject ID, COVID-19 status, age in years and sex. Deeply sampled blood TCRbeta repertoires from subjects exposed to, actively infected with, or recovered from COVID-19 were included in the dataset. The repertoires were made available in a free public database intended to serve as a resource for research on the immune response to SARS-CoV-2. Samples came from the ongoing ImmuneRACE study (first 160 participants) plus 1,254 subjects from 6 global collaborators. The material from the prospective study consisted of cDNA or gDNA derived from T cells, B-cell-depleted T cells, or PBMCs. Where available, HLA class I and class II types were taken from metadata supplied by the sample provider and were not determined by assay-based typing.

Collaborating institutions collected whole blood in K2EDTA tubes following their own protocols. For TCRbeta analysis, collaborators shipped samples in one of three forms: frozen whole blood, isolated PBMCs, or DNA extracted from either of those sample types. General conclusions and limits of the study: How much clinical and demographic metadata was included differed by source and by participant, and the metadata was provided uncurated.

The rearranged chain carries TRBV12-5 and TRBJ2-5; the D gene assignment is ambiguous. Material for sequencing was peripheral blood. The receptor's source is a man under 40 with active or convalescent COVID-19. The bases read TGTGCTAGTGGTCCTTACCGTGCGGAGACCCAGTACTTC. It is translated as CASGPYRAETQYF.